This TCR beta chain was recovered during a study of shared clonotypes between healthy human individuals. Across the study: The donor pool was made up of two women and three men aged 18 to 49.

V lost 5 bases and J 4 bases, leaving 11 bases between the germline ends. Germline V CDR1 and CDR2: SNHLY, FYNNEI. The CDR3 is made up of 13 amino acids. Only a few counts were recorded for this clone. At a deep level, the assay was run. PBMC DNA, left unsorted, was sequenced on ten immunoSEQ deep assay plates. Data came from immunoSEQ multiplex PCR; TCRdb stores just in-frame clones and leaves some out. The data contain under 600,000 clones, around 81% of them seen just once; the ten biggest clones take up around 11%. The chain is built from TRBV2 and TRBJ1-1; D call uncertain. The specimen sequenced was PBMCs. This sequence originates from a woman aged 40 to 50 in good health. Some clones in this sample may be carry-over from other donors' samples. The CDR3 sequence: CASSLMGSTEAFF. DNA of the CDR3: TGTGCCAGCAGTCTAATGGGGAGCACTGAAGCTTTCTTT.